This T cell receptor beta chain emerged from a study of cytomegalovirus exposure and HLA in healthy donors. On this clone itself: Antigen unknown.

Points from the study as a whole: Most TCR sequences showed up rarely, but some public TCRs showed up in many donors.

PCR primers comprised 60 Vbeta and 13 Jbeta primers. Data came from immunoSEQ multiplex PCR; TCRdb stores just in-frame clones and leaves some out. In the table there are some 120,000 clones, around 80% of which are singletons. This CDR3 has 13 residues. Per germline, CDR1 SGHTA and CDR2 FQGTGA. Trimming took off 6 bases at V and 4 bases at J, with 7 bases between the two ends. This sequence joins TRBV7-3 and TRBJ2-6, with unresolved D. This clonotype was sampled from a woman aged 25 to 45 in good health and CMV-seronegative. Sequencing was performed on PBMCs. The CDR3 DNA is TGTGCCAGCAGACAATCGGGGGCCAACGTCCTGACTTTC. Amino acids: CASRQSGANVLTF.